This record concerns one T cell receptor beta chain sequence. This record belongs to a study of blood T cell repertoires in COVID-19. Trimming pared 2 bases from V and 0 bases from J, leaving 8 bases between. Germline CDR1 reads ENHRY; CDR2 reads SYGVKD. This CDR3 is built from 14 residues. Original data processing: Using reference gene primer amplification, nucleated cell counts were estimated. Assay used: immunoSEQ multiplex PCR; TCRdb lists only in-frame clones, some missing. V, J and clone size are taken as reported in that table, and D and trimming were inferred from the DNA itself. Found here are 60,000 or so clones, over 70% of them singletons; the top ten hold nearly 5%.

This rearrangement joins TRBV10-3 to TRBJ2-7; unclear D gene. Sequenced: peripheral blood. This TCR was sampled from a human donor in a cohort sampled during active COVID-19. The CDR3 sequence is CAISEDRSSYEQYF. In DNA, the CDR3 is TGTGCCATCAGTGAGGACCGGAGCTCCTACGAGCAGTACTTC.